Listed here is a single T cell receptor (beta chain). Its antigen is unidentified. The source of the sample is a study of CD8+ T cells in alopecia areata. The study's findings and limits: Possibly because of HLA-related factors, TCR sharing was less clear across patients than in mice.

Extraction of RNA preceded its reverse transcription into cDNA, which served as the sequencing template. Repertoires were generated with immunoSEQ multiplex PCR, while TCRdb's copy carries only in-frame clones and drops some. The data show around 210,000 clones, 45% to 70% seen once. The CDR3 extends over 12 amino acids. Germline V CDR1 and CDR2: SGDLS, YYNGEE. V was shortened by 6 bases and J by 8 bases, with 14 bases between the two germline ends. The TCR was taken from a human donor in good health. The chain is built from TRBV9 and TRBJ1-2, with D possibly matching TRBD1 (5 bases). The sequencing sample was made of CD8+ T cells sorted from blood. DNA of the CDR3: TGTGCCAGCACTACAGGTTCGGAGGGCTACACCTTC. Its translation: CASTTGSEGYTF.